This T cell receptor (beta chain) was sequenced for a study of CD8 T cells in Susac syndrome. Random hexamers primed reverse transcription of about 0.45 to 1 ug RNA. TCRdb used MiXCR to reprocess the immunoSEQ multiplex PCR reads, holding one entry per CDR3 protein. This table holds under 200,000 distinct CDR3 sequences, 94% found once. The CDR3 has 15 residues. V lost 0 bases and J 4 bases, leaving 10 bases between the germline ends. Germline V gene data show CDR1 as ENHRY and CDR2 as SYGVKD. This clonotype was sampled from a human donor with Susac syndrome. Sequences were obtained from CD4+ T cells from PBMCs. The chain employs TRBV10-3 and TRBJ1-5; TRBD1 is a possible D gene (5 bases). The CDR3 bases are TGTGCCATCAGTGAGTCTAGAGGGGCAAATCAGCCCCAGCATTTT. Translating gives CAISESRGANQPQHF.